The 5 T cell receptor beta chains listed next were all sequenced from one sample in a study of regulatory T cells in long-lasting Graves disease. Time point meaning: newly diagnosed GD, antithyroid drugs for less than 3 months. From PBMCs, RNA was extracted and then used to make the TCR library. In building TCR beta libraries, iRepertoire HTBI primers were used together with Arm-PCR of CDR3 regions. TCRdb analysed the multiplex PCR reads with MiXCR anew, one entry per CDR3 protein. The sample consists of some 460,000 distinct CDR3 sequences, 15% to 20% of them appearing once. These data were also filed under a second study, of T cells in Graves' hyperthyroidism and ophthalmopathy.

The sample here was peripheral blood mononuclear cells (PBMCs), taken at new diagnosis, from a patient treated with antithyroid drugs. The receptor set was obtained from a man in his forties or fifties with Graves disease.

This clonotype was counted at least ten times. This chain links TRBV11-2 with TRBJ2-7; unclear D gene. V was clipped by 1 base and J by 5 bases, with 3 bases between them. The CDR3 loop spans 11 amino acids. CDR1 is SGHAT and CDR2 is FQNNGV in the germline V gene. CDR3 DNA sequence: TGTGCCAGCAGCTTAGGCGACGAGCAGTACTTC. Its protein product is CASSLGDEQYF. Complete variable domain (other parts from reference TRBV11-2 and TRBJ2-7): EAGVAQSPRYKIIEKRQSVAFWCNPISGHATLYWYQQILGQGPKLLIQFQNNGVVDDSQLPKDRFSAERLKGVDSTLKIQPAKLEDSAVYLCASSLGDEQYFGPGTRLTVT.

Ten or more counts support this clonotype. The CDR3 is CASSRRKIAGGPHEQYF. The CDR3 coding sequence is TGTGCCAGCAGTCGCCGGAAGATAGCGGGAGGGCCCCACGAGCAGTACTTC. The rearrangement uses TRBV6-2 or TRBV6-3 and TRBJ2-7; TRBD2 aligns across 11 bases. The CDR3 loop spans 17 amino acids. V gave up 5 bases and J gave up 5 bases; unmatched junction bases: 14. CDR1 and CDR2 (germline): MNHEY, SVGEGT.

This clonotype showed up many times. The chain links TRBV7-9 to TRBJ2-3; D ambiguous. V dropped 2 bases and J dropped 4 bases, with 7 bases sitting between them. This CDR3 is built from 13 residues. In germline, CDR1 is SEHNR, CDR2 FQNEAQ (reference sequence). Here the CDR3 reads CASSLMSSDTQYF. In DNA form, the CDR3 reads TGTGCCAGCAGCTTAATGTCCTCAGATACGCAGTATTTT.

A few counts support this clonotype. The J gene is TRBJ2-1, the V gene TRBV29-1; 10 bases line up with TRBD2. The CDR3 totals 12 residues. In germline, CDR1 is SQVTM, CDR2 ANQGSEA. Trimming took 8 bases from V and 6 from J; bases not matched to a gene: 4. The CDR3 sequence is CSSRTSGNEQFF. As DNA, the CDR3 is TGCAGCTCCCGGACTAGCGGCAATGAGCAGTTCTTC.

The gene calls are TRBV11-2 and TRBJ2-5; weak D call: TRBD1 (5 bases). Germline CDR1 SGHAT, CDR2 FQNNGV. Trimming left V 4 bases short and J 5 bases short, with 14 bases between. The length of the CDR3 is 14 residues. Here the CDR3 reads CASSSTRVDETQYF. Written as DNA, the CDR3 is TGTGCCAGCAGCTCGACCAGGGTGGACGAGACCCAGTACTTC.